This TCR beta chain was sequenced during a study of cytomegalovirus exposure and HLA in healthy donors. Data came from immunoSEQ multiplex PCR; TCRdb stores just in-frame clones and leaves some out. The sample carries over 150,000 clones, approximately 86% recorded once. The CDR3 runs to 15 residues. Germline CDR1 MNHNY, CDR2 SVGAGI (reference sequence). V was trimmed by 2 bases and J by 5 bases, leaving 13 bases between them. The receptor comes from a man younger than 30 in good health and CMV-seropositive. The material sequenced was PBMCs. This rearrangement joins TRBV6-6 to TRBJ1-3; D may be TRBD1 (5 bases). CDR3: CASSYPGNTRNTIYF. DNA of the CDR3: TGTGCCAGCAGTTACCCAGGGAACACCAGAAACACCATATATTTT.